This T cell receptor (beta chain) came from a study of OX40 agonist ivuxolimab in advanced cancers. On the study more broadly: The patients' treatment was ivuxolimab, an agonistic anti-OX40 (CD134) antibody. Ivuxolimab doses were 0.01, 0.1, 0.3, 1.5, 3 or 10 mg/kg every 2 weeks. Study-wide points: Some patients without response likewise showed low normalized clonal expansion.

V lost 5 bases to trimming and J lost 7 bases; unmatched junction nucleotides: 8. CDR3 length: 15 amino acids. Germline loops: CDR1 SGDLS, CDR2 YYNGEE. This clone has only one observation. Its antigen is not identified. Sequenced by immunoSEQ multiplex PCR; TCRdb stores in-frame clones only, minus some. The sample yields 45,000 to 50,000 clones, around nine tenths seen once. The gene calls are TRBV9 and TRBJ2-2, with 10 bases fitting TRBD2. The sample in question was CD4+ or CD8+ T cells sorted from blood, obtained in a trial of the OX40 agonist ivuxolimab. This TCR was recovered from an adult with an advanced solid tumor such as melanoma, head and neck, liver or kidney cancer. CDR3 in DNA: TGTGCCAGCAGTCTAGCGGGAGCGGGACGCGGGGAGCTGTTTTTT. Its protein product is CASSLAGAGRGELFF. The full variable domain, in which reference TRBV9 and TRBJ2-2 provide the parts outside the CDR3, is DSGVTQTPKHLITATGQRVTLRCSPRSGDLSVYWYQQSLDQGLQFLIQYYNGEERAKGNILERFSAQQFPDLHSELNLSSLELGDSALYFCASSLAGAGRGELFFGEGSRLTVL.